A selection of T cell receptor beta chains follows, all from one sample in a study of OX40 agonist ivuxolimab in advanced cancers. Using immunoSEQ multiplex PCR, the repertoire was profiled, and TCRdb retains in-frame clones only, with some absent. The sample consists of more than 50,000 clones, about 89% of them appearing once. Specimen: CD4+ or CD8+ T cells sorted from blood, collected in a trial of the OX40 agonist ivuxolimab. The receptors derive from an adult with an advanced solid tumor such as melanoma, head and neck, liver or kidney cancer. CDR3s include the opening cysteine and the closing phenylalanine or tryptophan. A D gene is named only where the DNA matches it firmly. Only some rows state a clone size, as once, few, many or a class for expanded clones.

cdr3_nt: TGTGCCAGCAGCCACCATACTCAGACAGGGGGAAATTCACCCCTCCACTTT; cdr3_aa: CASSHHTQTGGNSPLHF; j_call: TRBJ1-6; clone_size: .; v_call: TRBV16; d_call: TRBD1
cdr3_nt: TGTGCCAGCAGCTTTGTAGAGACCCAGTACTTC; cdr3_aa: CASSFVETQYF; j_call: TRBJ2-5; clone_size: once; v_call: TRBV7-2; d_call: .
cdr3_nt: TGTGCCAGCTCACCGGAAGGTAGGGCCCAGCATTTT; cdr3_aa: CASSPEGRAQHF; j_call: TRBJ1-5; clone_size: .; v_call: TRBV18; d_call: .
cdr3_nt: TGTGCCAGCAGGCCAATAGCGGGGGGGCCGCATGGGCAGTTCTTC; cdr3_aa: CASRPIAGGPHGQFF; j_call: TRBJ2-1; clone_size: .; v_call: TRBV9; d_call: TRBD2
cdr3_nt: TGTGCCAGCAGTCTCGCGGGACTAGCGGGAGGAGAAACCGGGGAGCTGTTTTTT; cdr3_aa: CASSLAGLAGGETGELFF; j_call: TRBJ2-2; clone_size: .; v_call: TRBV28; d_call: TRBD2
cdr3_nt: TGTGCCAGCAGCTTGACGGGGGCCAACACAGATACGCAGTATTTT; cdr3_aa: CASSLTGANTDTQYF; j_call: TRBJ2-3; clone_size: .; v_call: TRBV5-6; d_call: .
cdr3_nt: TGTGCCAGCAGCTATTGGGACGGAGATGGCTACACCTTC; cdr3_aa: CASSYWDGDGYTF; j_call: TRBJ1-2; clone_size: few; v_call: TRBV9; d_call: .
cdr3_nt: TGTGCCAGCAGTCCACAGGGTAAGGTCACTGAAGCTTTCTTT; cdr3_aa: CASSPQGKVTEAFF; j_call: TRBJ1-1; clone_size: .; v_call: TRBV7-9; d_call: .
cdr3_nt: TGTGCCAGCAGCTACAGGGGACAGGGGTTTGAAAATACGCAGTATTTT; cdr3_aa: CASSYRGQGFENTQYF; j_call: TRBJ2-3; clone_size: few; v_call: TRBV11-2; d_call: TRBD1
cdr3_nt: TGTGCCAGCAGCGCCTGGACAGGGCCCCTACGCTACGAGCAGTACTTC; cdr3_aa: CASSAWTGPLRYEQYF; j_call: TRBJ2-7; clone_size: .; v_call: TRBV7-8; d_call: TRBD1
cdr3_nt: TGTGCCAGCAGTACGGTCGGGGTTCACGGGGAGCTGTTTTTT; cdr3_aa: CASSTVGVHGELFF; j_call: TRBJ2-2; clone_size: .; v_call: TRBV6-6; d_call: .
cdr3_nt: TGTGCCAGCGGCACTAGCGGGGGCCTCACAGATACGCAGTATTTT; cdr3_aa: CASGTSGGLTDTQYF; j_call: TRBJ2-3; clone_size: .; v_call: TRBV7-2; d_call: TRBD2
cdr3_nt: TGCGCCAGCAGCTTCCAGGGGGACACAGATACGCAGTATTTT; cdr3_aa: CASSFQGDTDTQYF; j_call: TRBJ2-3; clone_size: .; v_call: TRBV5-1; d_call: TRBD1
cdr3_nt: TGTGCCACCAGCAGAGGTACTAACTATGGCTACACCTTC; cdr3_aa: CATSRGTNYGYTF; j_call: TRBJ1-2; clone_size: .; v_call: TRBV15; d_call: .
cdr3_nt: TGTGCCAGCTCTCCCCAGCGGGGCTACCCGGCAGAGACCCAGTACTTC; cdr3_aa: CASSPQRGYPAETQYF; j_call: TRBJ2-5; clone_size: .; v_call: TRBV18; d_call: TRBD2
cdr3_nt: TGCGCCAGCAGCGACGGGACAGGTCTTTCACCCCTCCACTTT; cdr3_aa: CASSDGTGLSPLHF; j_call: TRBJ1-6; clone_size: .; v_call: TRBV5-1; d_call: TRBD1
cdr3_nt: TGTGCCACCCGGGGGACAGGGGGCCCCGGGGAGCTGTTTTTT; cdr3_aa: CATRGTGGPGELFF; j_call: TRBJ2-2; clone_size: .; v_call: TRBV10-3; d_call: TRBD1
cdr3_nt: TGTGCCAGCACCAGTCGGTACTCTGGAAACACCATATATTTT; cdr3_aa: CASTSRYSGNTIYF; j_call: TRBJ1-3; clone_size: .; v_call: TRBV7-2; d_call: .
cdr3_nt: TGCAGCGCAGGCACTGCCGATAATTCACCCCTCCACTTT; cdr3_aa: CSAGTADNSPLHF; j_call: TRBJ1-6; clone_size: few; v_call: TRBV29-1; d_call: .
cdr3_nt: TGTGCCAGCTACTCACCGGGACAGACTAATGAAAAACTGTTTTTT; cdr3_aa: CASYSPGQTNEKLFF; j_call: TRBJ1-4; clone_size: once; v_call: TRBV28; d_call: TRBD1
cdr3_nt: TGTGCCAGCAGCTTAGGCTTTCCTAGCACAGATACGCAGTATTTT; cdr3_aa: CASSLGFPSTDTQYF; j_call: TRBJ2-3; clone_size: .; v_call: TRBV7-2; d_call: .
cdr3_nt: TGTGCCAGCAGTGAATACCACTACGAGCAGTACTTC; cdr3_aa: CASSEYHYEQYF; j_call: TRBJ2-7; clone_size: .; v_call: TRBV25-1; d_call: .
cdr3_nt: TGTGCCAGCAGCTCGGACAGAGATCAGCCCCAGCATTTT; cdr3_aa: CASSSDRDQPQHF; j_call: TRBJ1-5; clone_size: .; v_call: TRBV5-8; d_call: .
cdr3_nt: TGTGCCAGCAGTTTATCCAGCACTCTAACCTACGAGCAGTACTTC; cdr3_aa: CASSLSSTLTYEQYF; j_call: TRBJ2-7; clone_size: .; v_call: TRBV27; d_call: .